This T cell receptor beta chain was recovered during a study of cytomegalovirus exposure and HLA in healthy donors. About the study: In a previous analysis, 117 million unique TCR beta sequences were found from approximately 180 million T cells. Samples from HLA-typed donors yielded about 85 million unique TCRs in an early data release. Study-wide results and caveats: In vitro work confirmed that three CMV-associated chains recognize CMV antigens. According to the study, roughly 160 TCR beta chains were cytomegalovirus-associated.

The PCR employed 60 Vbeta primers together with 13 Jbeta primers. Clones were sequenced by immunoSEQ multiplex PCR, and TCRdb holds only the in-frame ones, with some missing. Of under 90,000 clones in the sample, approximately 82% were seen once. For this clone: What it binds is not known.

The V and J ends lost 3 bases and 7 bases, in that order; junction bases with no gene match: 6. The CDR3 is made up of 15 amino acids. In germline, CDR1 is MDHEN, CDR2 SYDVKM. What was sequenced was PBMCs. The receptor was isolated from a man aged 40-49 years in good health and CMV-seronegative. This rearrangement joins TRBV28 to TRBJ1-6, with TRBD1 identical over 7 bases. The DNA for the CDR3 is TGTGCCAGCAGTTTTGGAACCAGGGGGAATTCACCCCTCCACTTT. It encodes CASSFGTRGNSPLHF. The whole variable domain, filled in from reference TRBV28 and TRBJ1-6, reads DVKVTQSSRYLVKRTGEKVFLECVQDMDHENMFWYRQDPGLGLRLIYFSYDVKMKEKGDIPEGYSVSREKKERFSLILESASTNQTSMYLCASSFGTRGNSPLHFGNGTRLTVT.